This T cell receptor (beta chain) was captured by sequencing in a study of tumor-infiltrating lymphocytes in oesophageal squamous cell carcinoma. The V and J ends lost 7 bases and 0 bases, in that order; junction bases with no gene match: 4. The CDR3 consists of 14 residues. Germline V lookup: CDR1 SGHTA, CDR2 FQGNSA. TCRdb fed the PCR reads into MiXCR, producing one record per CDR3 protein. The table lists some 14,000 distinct CDR3 sequences, about 50% of them singletons. The sequence derives from a male donor with esophageal squamous cell carcinoma. Source material: esophageal tumor tissue. The J gene is TRBJ1-1, the V gene TRBV7-2; TRBD1 agrees at 8 bases. The CDR3 region is CASNYRGVNTEAFF. The CDR3 DNA reads as TGTGCCAGCAACTACAGGGGGGTGAACACTGAAGCTTTCTTT.